Listed below are T cell receptor beta chains from one sample, sequenced in a study of cytomegalovirus exposure and HLA in healthy donors. TCRdb's table, derived via immunoSEQ multiplex PCR, lists solely in-frame clones and lacks some. The data hold approximately 160,000 clones, with 75% to 90% observed a single time. The material sequenced was PBMCs. The receptors come from a woman under 30 in good health and CMV-seronegative. Both conserved end residues are part of each CDR3. The order of the fields is V gene, J gene, clone size, D gene, CDR3 DNA, CDR3 protein. A D gene is named only where the DNA matches it firmly. The listing skips clone size in some rows; elsewhere it reads once, few, many or a size class.

TRBV2,TRBJ2-5,few,NA,TGTGCCAGCAGTGAAGTTTCTGAGACCCAGTACTTC,CASSEVSETQYF
TRBV11-3,TRBJ2-5,NA,NA,TGTGCCAGCAGCCTTTCCGTCGCGGAGACCCAGTACTTC,CASSLSVAETQYF
TRBV18,TRBJ2-3,NA,NA,TGTGCCAGCTCACCACCGGGGGCGGCAGATACGCAGTATTTT,CASSPPGAADTQYF
TRBV28,TRBJ2-7,NA,NA,TGTGCCAGCAGCTACTCCGGGACACTCTACGAGCAGTACTTC,CASSYSGTLYEQYF
TRBV6-1,TRBJ2-2,NA,NA,TGTGCCAGCAGCCTCCAGGTGAACACCGGGGAGCTGTTTTTT,CASSLQVNTGELFF
TRBV4-1,TRBJ2-2,NA,NA,TGCGCCAGCAGCCAAATAGCGGCGAACACCGGGGAGCTGTTTTTT,CASSQIAANTGELFF
TRBV19,TRBJ2-2,NA,NA,TGTGCCAGTAAAAGGAAAGGCGGGGGCCGGGGCACCGGGGAGCTGTTTTTT,CASKRKGGGRGTGELFF
TRBV10-3,TRBJ2-5,NA,TRBD1,TGTGCCATCAGGGGGGCAACAGGGGCTCATGAGACCCAGTACTTC,CAIRGATGAHETQYF
TRBV9,TRBJ2-1,NA,NA,TGTGCCAGCAGCGTAGCGACTCTTGACTACAATGAGCAGTTCTTC,CASSVATLDYNEQFF
TRBV10-3,TRBJ2-3,NA,NA,TGTGCCATCAGTGAGTACAGCCCGGGCACAGATACGCAGTATTTT,CAISEYSPGTDTQYF
TRBV18,TRBJ1-5,NA,NA,TGTGCCAGCGGCGGGGGGCAGCGGGAGCCCCAGCATTTT,CASGGGQREPQHF
TRBV2,TRBJ2-1,NA,NA,TGTGCCAGTAAGACGGCAGGGCACTCCTACAATGAGCAGTTCTTC,CASKTAGHSYNEQFF
TRBV7-9,TRBJ1-5,NA,TRBD1,TGTGCCAGCAGCTCTGACGCACAGGGGATGCAGCCCCAGCATTTT,CASSSDAQGMQPQHF
TRBV28,TRBJ2-2,once,NA,TGTGCCAGCAGCTCCCCCCCGAACACCGGGGAGCTGTTTTTT,CASSSPPNTGELFF
TRBV29-1,TRBJ1-1,NA,NA,TGCAGCGTTGAAAAAACAGGGAATACTGAAGCTTTCTTT,CSVEKTGNTEAFF
TRBV6-1,TRBJ2-7,NA,NA,TGTGCCAGCAGTGAAGTCCTCGGGGTCGAGCAGTACTTC,CASSEVLGVEQYF
TRBV5-1,TRBJ2-1,NA,TRBD2,TGCGCCAGCAGCGGGGGGACACTAGCGGGGGGTTACAATGAGCAGTTCTTC,CASSGGTLAGGYNEQFF
TRBV7-9,TRBJ2-1,NA,NA,TGTGCCAGCAGCTTAGGGTCGAGCAATGAGCAGTTCTTC,CASSLGSSNEQFF
TRBV28,TRBJ2-3,once,NA,TGTGCCAGTGTAGTGGGAGGTCTAACAGATACGCAGTATTTT,CASVVGGLTDTQYF
TRBV29-1,TRBJ1-1,NA,NA,TGCAGCGTTGCAGGGTTCCGGACTGAAGCTTTCTTT,CSVAGFRTEAFF
TRBV29-1,TRBJ2-1,NA,TRBD2,TGCAGCCAAAGCGGGGGGGCCTACAATGAGCAGTTCTTC,CSQSGGAYNEQFF
TRBV11-2,TRBJ1-6,NA,NA,TGTGCCAGCAGCTTACAGGCCAGGGCTCAATCACCCCTCCACTTT,CASSLQARAQSPLHF
TRBV6-1,TRBJ2-3,once,TRBD1,TGTGCCAGCAGCGACAGGGGGCCCCCCTATACGCAGTATTTT,CASSDRGPPYTQYF
TRBV6-1,TRBJ2-2,NA,TRBD1,TGTGCCAGCAGGGGGACAGGGCGAAGCGGGGAGCTGTTTTTT,CASRGTGRSGELFF
TRBV7-9,TRBJ1-1,NA,TRBD1,TGTGCCAGCAGCTTAGGGACAGGTCAATCGACTGAAGCTTTCTTT,CASSLGTGQSTEAFF
TRBV7-2,TRBJ1-5,once,NA,TGTGCCAGCAGCTTAGACGGACAGTCCAATCAGCCCCAGCATTTT,CASSLDGQSNQPQHF
TRBV19,TRBJ1-1,NA,TRBD1,TGTGCCAGTAGCCAGGGACAGGGGTTCACTGAAGCTTTCTTT,CASSQGQGFTEAFF
TRBV4-1,TRBJ1-2,NA,TRBD1,TGCGCCAGCAGCCAAGGGACAGGATTCTATGGCTACACCTTC,CASSQGTGFYGYTF
TRBV13,TRBJ1-1,once,TRBD1,TGTGCCAGCAGTGTGCACAGGGGAGAGGAGAACACTGAAGCTTTCTTT,CASSVHRGEENTEAFF